This record covers a single T cell receptor (beta chain). This record comes from a study of blood T cell repertoires in COVID-19. V dropped 8 bases and J dropped 3 bases, with 11 bases sitting between them. Germline-derived CDR1 and CDR2 are SEHNR and FQNEAQ (reference sequence). The CDR3 extends over 12 amino acids. The data were produced by immunoSEQ multiplex PCR, yet TCRdb's version contains in-frame clones alone and is incomplete. The sample consists of about 300,000 clones, more than 75% of them appearing once. The rearrangement links TRBV7-9 to TRBJ2-7; a possible D gene is TRBD2 (6 bases). The TCR comes from a man younger than 45 who had recovered from COVID-19. Sequences were obtained from PBMCs or T cells enriched from blood (not recorded which). The CDR3 reads CASGKEGYEQYF. The CDR3 coding sequence is TGTGCCAGCGGGAAGGAGGGCTACGAGCAGTACTTC.